Below, one TCR beta chain is given with its context. Its antigen remains unidentified. Base qualities are not recorded, but no much larger clone differs from it by a single base. From its cysteine to its phenylalanine, the CDR3 spans 16 amino acids. Only the CDR3 part of the read is kept: 48 bases, read in frame from the first base. As encoded in the germline V gene (reference sequence), CDR1 is SEHNR while CDR2 is FQNEAQ. Germline trimming: 5 bases from V, 4 bases from J; junction bases outside gene matches: 8. This sample's time point label indicates: cycle 2 day 1 (C2D1) of nivolumab. Every trial patient had relapsed following autologous stem cell transplantation, and prior brentuximab vedotin exposure was what differed among cohorts A, B and C. The trial cohort was composed of about 54 patients with relapsed/refractory classical Hodgkin lymphoma, for whom complete response, partial response or progressive disease was recorded as best overall response. Single-agent nivolumab was administered to trial patients in the multi-cohort phase II CheckMate 205 trial. Best overall response was determined by an independent review committee according to the 2007 International Working Group response criteria. PBMCs from the trial were collected at three points: immediately before nivolumab initiation (C1D1), and during therapy at cycle 2 day 1 and cycle 4 day 1. Peripheral blood was collected in 8 mL Vacutainer Cell Preparation Tubes, from which PBMCs were isolated by centrifugation and then cryopreserved.

The Qiagen DNeasy kit was used to extract genomic DNA both from unsorted PBMCs and from the negatively selected CD4+ and CD8+ fractions. TCR beta CDR3 regions were amplified by immunoSEQ multiplex PCR using primers annealing to V and J segments. A synthetic immune receptor repertoire was used to minimize amplification bias, and any residual bias was removed computationally once sequencing was done. The study's processing was this. Custom Python scripts were used to quantify repertoire diversity as the Shannon entropy index. The unsorted, CD4+ and CD8+ repertoires were each analyzed separately, with the exception of combined analyses, where CD4+ and CD8+ sequences were merged in silico. A clone was considered expanded if an increase in frequency of at least 2-fold after treatment relative to C1D1 was found, and a pseudocount of 0.5 was applied to clones undetected at baseline. Singleton clones were defined as clones with 0 or 1 copy at C1D1, and non-singleton clones were defined as clones with 2 or more copies. By matching protein sequences in sorted samples from the same patient, clones expanded in unsorted samples were annotated as CD4+, CD8+ or unknown. Wilcoxon tests were applied to paired samples to test diversity changes from C1D1 to C4D1. TCRdb limited this immuneACCESS table to in-frame rearrangements with V and J called. A share of clones is missing; checked studies link under half to unresolved V genes, and the rest is unexplained. The DNA gave D and trimming, while V, J and clone size come from that table. This sample has about 36,000 clones in its table, and approximately 70% of those were observed once. Roughly 13% of the sample is taken by the ten largest.

The data are from a study of PD-1 blockade in classical Hodgkin lymphoma (dated by TCRdb to 2018 to 2021). About the full investigation: Nivolumab dosing was 3 mg/kg intravenously every 2 weeks, continuing until either disease progression or unacceptable toxicity. The study used CyTOF and TCR beta sequencing to define a peripheral blood immune signature of response to PD-1 blockade in classical Hodgkin lymphoma.

The study at large found these results: A significant rise by C4D1 was seen in CD4+ but not CD8+ TCR diversity (p=0.0027 vs p=0.16), with the rise being most apparent in complete responders (p=0.02). Lower diversity was seen in patients whose nivolumab began less than 1 year after ASCT, and these patients were left out of later analyses so that immune reconstitution would not confound the results. Among trial patients, those achieving complete response had baseline diversity similar to that of newly diagnosed patients, while diversity was significantly lower in partial responders and progressors. The study was limited to a single clinical trial cohort, and causes of repertoire differences, possibly disease activity or prior therapy, remained undefined. Baseline TCR diversity was reported to be lower in newly diagnosed patients than in healthy donors and to be lower still in relapsed/refractory patients.

The clonotype originates from a human donor with classical Hodgkin lymphoma. The sample in question was peripheral blood mononuclear cells (PBMCs), obtained before the second cycle of nivolumab. The chain links TRBV7-9 with TRBJ1-2, with 12 middle bases fitting TRBD1. This receptor carries the CDR3 CASSPEPGQGAYGYTF. The DNA sequence is TGTGCCAGCAGCCCGGAGCCGGGACAGGGGGCCTATGGCTACACCTTC. Here the CDR3 is joined to the reference TRBV7-9 and TRBJ1-2 genes, and the full variable domain is: DTGVSQNPRHKITKRGQNVTFRCDPISEHNRLYWYRQTLGQGPEFLTYFQNEAQLEKSRLLSDRFSAERPKGSFSTLEIQRTEQGDSAMYLCASSPEPGQGAYGYTFGSGTRLTVV.